Listed below are T cell receptor beta chains from one sample, sequenced in a study of cytomegalovirus exposure and HLA in healthy donors. Libraries were prepared by immunoSEQ multiplex PCR; TCRdb keeps only in-frame clonotypes and omits some of them. The data hold approximately 150,000 clones, with around 80% observed a single time. The sample consisted of PBMCs. These receptors were collected from a female donor in good health and CMV-seronegative. Each CDR3 is given with its conserved first and last residue. The D gene is left open where the match is weak. Size values are once, few and many counts, or a class for expanded clones, and some rows have none.

size,V,D,J,CDR3,DNA
-,TRBV12-1,-,TRBJ2-2,CASSTIISTSGGPGELFF,TGTGCCAGCAGCACGATAATTTCGACTAGCGGGGGCCCCGGGGAGCTGTTTTTT
-,TRBV7-9,-,TRBJ1-4,CALQGGARGKLFF,TGTGCCTTGCAAGGGGGGGCAAGGGGGAAACTGTTTTTT
-,TRBV6-1,-,TRBJ1-2,CASSDNQGHYGYTF,TGTGCCAGCAGTGACAACCAGGGGCACTATGGCTACACCTTC
-,TRBV18,TRBD1,TRBJ2-1,CASSQGTGGRNEQFF,TGTGCCAGCTCCCAAGGGACAGGGGGCCGTAATGAGCAGTTCTTC
-,TRBV29-1,-,TRBJ1-1,CSARQQNTEAFF,TGCAGCGCAAGACAGCAGAACACTGAAGCTTTCTTT
-,TRBV2,-,TRBJ1-1,CASSERTGLNTEAFF,TGTGCCAGCAGTGAAAGAACAGGGTTGAACACTGAAGCTTTCTTT
-,TRBV4-1,-,TRBJ1-2,CASSQVPVAGGYPF,TGCGCCAGCAGCCAAGTTCCCGTTGCGGGGGGCTACCCCTTC
-,TRBV7-2,-,TRBJ2-1,CASSLASLREQFF,TGTGCCAGCAGCTTAGCTAGTTTACGCGAGCAGTTCTTC
-,TRBV28,TRBD2,TRBJ2-1,CASMLAGAHNEQFF,TGTGCCAGCATGTTAGCGGGGGCGCACAATGAGCAGTTCTTC
-,TRBV5-5,-,TRBJ1-1,CASSFSSEAFF,TGTGCCAGCAGCTTTAGCTCTGAAGCTTTCTTT
-,TRBV5-1,TRBD2,TRBJ2-3,CASSLGLAGGRDTQYF,TGCGCCAGCAGCTTAGGACTAGCGGGAGGGCGAGATACGCAGTATTTT
-,TRBV14,-,TRBJ1-5,CASSRGRDQPQHF,TGTGCCAGCAGCCGTGGGAGAGATCAGCCCCAGCATTTT
once,TRBV6-1,-,TRBJ1-5,CASSEYGVEPQHF,TGTGCCAGCAGTGAATACGGGGTGGAGCCCCAGCATTTT
-,TRBV5-1,-,TRBJ2-1,CASSLAGGNEQFF,TGCGCCAGCAGCTTGGCAGGGGGGAATGAGCAGTTCTTC
few,TRBV7-8,-,TRBJ1-2,CASSPSGLGGYTF,TGTGCCAGCAGCCCTTCAGGGTTGGGTGGCTACACCTTC
few,TRBV29-1,TRBD1,TRBJ2-1,CSVSPDRDLYNEQFF,TGCAGCGTTTCTCCGGACAGGGACCTCTACAATGAGCAGTTCTTC
few,TRBV9,TRBD1,TRBJ1-1,CASSVGQGKNTEAFF,TGTGCCAGCAGCGTGGGACAGGGGAAGAACACTGAAGCTTTCTTT